The 16 T cell receptor beta chains presented below share a single source sample, sequenced in a study of neurological immune-mediated disorders (dated by TCRdb to between 2018 and 2021). Libraries were constructed by 5' RACE. TCRdb records Illumina HiSeq 2500 as the sequencer. The public reads were run again by TCRdb, first through fastp at Q25 and then through MiXCR, and only productive beta chains were kept. Rows with a matching CDR3 protein are joined into one entry that keeps the most common DNA and genes. Within this sample are tens of thousands of distinct CDR3 sequences, with approximately 12% of them counted one time only. The top ten clones comprise 6.6% of the sample. The label giving this sample's time point can be read as: longitudinal time-point 1 (baseline). Sample: PBMCs. The source is a male donor with HTLV-1-associated myelopathy (HAM/TSP).

This clonotype has a count of ten or more. The chain combines TRBV5-1 with TRBJ2-5; 13 bases agree with TRBD2. V dropped 4 bases and J dropped 1; count of bases not matched to a gene: 4. The CDR3 extends over 16 amino acids. CDR1 SGHRS and CDR2 YFSETQ come from the germline V gene. CDR3 protein: CASSIGLAGAQETQYF. CDR3 nucleotides: TGCGCCAGCAGCATAGGACTAGCGGGGGCCCAAGAGACCCAGTACTTC.

The chain combines TRBV5-1 with TRBJ1-4; D is uncertain. The CDR3 is 13 amino acids. V dropped 7 bases and J dropped 8 bases, with 15 bases sitting between them. CDR1 and CDR2 (germline): SGHRS, YFSETQ. CDR3 sequence reads: CASGVIGEEKLFF. CDR3 bases: TGCGCCAGCGGCGTGATCGGCGAAGAAAAACTGTTTTTT.

There are many counts of this clonotype. This rearrangement joins TRBV20-1 to TRBJ1-3, with D unresolved. The V and J ends lost 0 bases and 0 bases respectively, with 6 bases between them. The germline CDR1 and CDR2 sequences are DFQATT and SNEGSKA (reference sequence). The CDR3 spans 14 residues. The DNA of the CDR3 is TGCAGTGCTAGAGACGGTCTCTCTGGAAACACCATATATTTT. The encoded protein is CSARDGLSGNTIYF.

This clonotype was detected ten times or more. J is TRBJ2-5 and V is TRBV4-3; no firm D call. CDR3 size: 15 residues. Trimming shortened V by 5 bases and J by 0 bases, and 13 bases separated the two germline ends. CDR1 and CDR2 from the germline V gene are LGHNA and YSLEER. The DNA for the CDR3 is TGCGCCAGCAGCTTGGGTACTACGTACCAAGAGACCCAGTACTTC. Translating gives CASSLGTTYQETQYF.

V usage is TRBV9 and J usage is TRBJ2-2; D is possibly TRBD1 (5 bases). Deletions cut 0 bases from V and 4 bases from J, with 19 bases between. The CDR3 has 18 amino acids. In germline, CDR1 is SGDLS, CDR2 YYNGEE. The CDR3 is CASSVAASGQGATGELFF. CDR3 sequence (DNA): TGTGCCAGCAGCGTAGCGGCGAGTGGGCAAGGGGCCACCGGGGAGCTGTTTTTT.

This clonotype was counted many times. At one boundary the junction diverges from the germline segment, which might be a read error. This chain uses TRBV11-2 with TRBJ2-4; 7 nucleotides align to TRBD1. From germline, CDR1 is SGHAT and CDR2 FQNNGV. This CDR3 comprises 13 residues. CDR3 in DNA: TGTGCCAGCAGCTTAATTTCGGGACAGATCCTCAACTTC. Translated, it gives CASSLISGQILNF.

This clonotype was counted many times. The genes are TRBV20-1 and TRBJ2-7; perhaps TRBD1 as D (6 bases). The CDR3 consists of 13 residues. Between the trimmed V and J ends, which lost 4 bases and 3 bases, there was a span of 13 bases. The V gene's germline CDR1 is DFQATT and CDR2 SNEGSKA (reference sequence). The CDR3 coding sequence is TGCAGTGCTACGGACAGCCGTCGCTACGAGCAGTACTTC. It specifies CSATDSRRYEQYF.

This clonotype was recorded many times. The CDR3 spells CASSLSTGEETQYF. DNA of the CDR3: TGCGCCAGCAGCTTGTCAACAGGGGAAGAGACCCAGTACTTC. The chain joins TRBV5-1 to TRBJ2-5; 7 bases are a match to TRBD1. The CDR3 totals 14 residues. CDR1 is SGHRS, CDR2 YFSETQ, per germline. The trim removed 1 base at V and 3 bases at J, leaving 3 bases unmatched.

This clonotype was seen at least ten times. The chain uses TRBV5-1 and TRBJ2-1; 8 bases are a match to TRBD1. V trimming: 2 bases; J trimming: 10 bases; junction bases outside the gene matches: 8. This CDR3 is built from 14 residues. Germline-derived CDR1 and CDR2 are SGHRS and YFSETQ. The CDR3 reads CASSFETGTGEQFF. The CDR3 nucleotides read TGCGCCAGCAGCTTTGAGACAGGGACAGGCGAGCAGTTCTTC. Variable domain in full (rest from reference TRBV5-1 and TRBJ2-1): KAGVTQTPRYLIKTRGQQVTLSCSPISGHRSVSWYQQTPGQGLQFLFEYFSETQRNKGNFPGRFSGRQFSNSRSEMNVSTLELGDSALYLCASSFETGTGEQFFGPGTRLTVL.

This clonotype was observed a handful of times. An end of the junction does not agree with germline; a read error may underlie this. The chain has TRBV5-6 and TRBJ2-5; D is tentatively TRBD1 or TRBD2 (5 bases each). The CDR3 spans 12 residues. CDR1 is SGHDT and CDR2 is YYEEEE in the germline V gene. Here the CDR3 DNA reads TGTGCCAGCAGCTTACCTCCCGGGACCACCTTATTC. Its protein is CASSLPPGTTLF.

This clonotype has ten or more counts. V and J are TRBV7-9 and TRBJ1-6, with D possibly being TRBD1 (6 bases). There are 15 residues in the CDR3. Germline lookup yields CDR1 SEHNR and CDR2 FQNEAQ (reference sequence). Trimming pared 0 bases from V and 6 bases from J, leaving 9 bases between. As DNA, the CDR3 is TGTGCCAGCAGCTTAGCGGGGGCTGGTAATTCACCCCTCCACTTT. As protein: CASSLAGAGNSPLHF.

In this sample, this clonotype turned up many times. The genes are TRBV7-2 and TRBJ2-2, with a weak D call TRBD1 (5 bases). V lost 1 base, J lost 3 bases, and 12 bases lay in between. CDR1 is SGHTA, CDR2 FQGNSA, per germline. The CDR3 extends over 16 amino acids. CDR3: CASSLVATGHTGELFF. In DNA, the CDR3 is TGTGCCAGCAGCTTAGTTGCAACAGGTCACACCGGGGAGCTGTTTTTT.

There are many counts of this clonotype. This chain links TRBV5-8 with TRBJ2-1; D possibly corresponds to TRBD1 (6 bases). Germline V gives CDR1 SGHTS, CDR2 YDEGEE. The V end lost 4 bases, the J end lost 1 base, and 12 bases lay between the germline ends. The length of the CDR3 is 15 residues. The CDR3: CASSHMGTSYNEQFF. The DNA for the CDR3 is TGTGCCAGCAGCCACATGGGGACATCCTACAATGAGCAGTTCTTC.

This clonotype was counted many times. This chain uses TRBV7-8 with TRBJ2-7, with D unresolved. Trimming took 5 bases from V and 0 from J, leaving 11 bases between them. This CDR3 has 14 residues. Germline V gene data show CDR1 as SGHVS and CDR2 as FQNEAQ. CDR3 amino acids: CASSRAVHSYEQYF. The CDR3 DNA reads as TGTGCCAGCAGCCGGGCGGTTCACTCCTACGAGCAGTACTTC. The full variable domain, in which reference TRBV7-8 and TRBJ2-7 provide the parts outside the CDR3, is GAGVSQSPRYKVAKRGQDVALRCDPISGHVSLFWYQQALGQGPEFLTYFQNEAQLDKSGLPSDRFFAERPEGSVSTLKIQRTQQEDSAVYLCASSRAVHSYEQYFGPGTRLTVT.

This clonotype occurred many times. Here the CDR3 DNA reads TGCAGCGTCGGGACAGGGAGTTATGGCTACACCTTC. Translation gives CSVGTGSYGYTF. This chain joins TRBV29-1 and TRBJ1-2; 9 nucleotides match TRBD1. The ends lost 6 bases at V and 5 bases at J; junction bases unmatched: 4. The CDR3 runs to 12 residues. Germline lookup yields CDR1 SQVTM and CDR2 ANQGSEA. The entire variable domain, with the rest obtained from reference TRBV29-1 and TRBJ1-2, is as follows: SAVISQKPSRDICQRGTSLTIQCQVDSQVTMMFWYRQQPGQSLTLIATANQGSEATYESGFVIDKFPISRPNLTFSTLTVSNMSPEDSSIYLCSVGTGSYGYTFGSGTRLTVV.

The chain carries TRBV18 and TRBJ1-4; 8 nucleotides line up with TRBD1. Germline lookup yields CDR1 KGHSH and CDR2 LQKENI. The CDR3 is made up of 15 amino acids. The V segment lost 1 base and the J segment 7 bases; nucleotides outside the gene matches: 5. This chain's CDR3 is CASSPRQQGGEKLFF. As DNA, the CDR3 is TGTGCCAGCTCACCACGGCAACAGGGGGGTGAAAAACTGTTTTTT.